These 14 T cell receptor beta chains were all obtained from the same sample, sequenced in a study of T cell changes during pregnancy in multiple sclerosis. The method was immunoSEQ multiplex PCR; TCRdb's version includes in-frame clones alone and lacks a portion of them. Among 40,000 or so clones, approximately 90% were seen once, and the ten largest hold 4.1%. This sample comprised CD8+ T cells from peripheral blood mononuclear cells, obtained in the first trimester of pregnancy. The receptors stem from a female donor with multiple sclerosis, enrolled in a pregnancy study.

V and J are TRBV5-1 and TRBJ2-1; D gene ambiguous. The CDR3 loop spans 12 amino acids. With 4 bases removed from V and 4 bases from J, the gap between germline ends came to 6 bases. Germline V CDR1 and CDR2: SGHRS, YFSETQ. In nucleotides, the CDR3 is TGCGCCAGCAGCGGTACTTACAATGAGCAGTTCTTC. Protein: CASSGTYNEQFF. Full variable domain (remainder filled in from reference TRBV5-1 and TRBJ2-1): KAGVTQTPRYLIKTRGQQVTLSCSPISGHRSVSWYQQTPGQGLQFLFEYFSETQRNKGNFPGRFSGRQFSNSRSEMNVSTLELGDSALYLCASSGTYNEQFFGPGTRLTVL.

This clone was recorded only once. The rearrangement links TRBV6-5 to TRBJ2-3, with 11 nucleotides matching TRBD2. The length of the CDR3 is 16 residues. Germline V CDR1 and CDR2: MNHEY, SVGAGI. With V trimmed by 1 base and J by 5 bases, 5 bases remained unmatched. CDR3 protein: CASSYFTGTSGDTQYF. In nucleotides, the CDR3 is TGTGCCAGCAGTTACTTTACCGGGACTAGCGGAGATACGCAGTATTTT.

This chain joins TRBV19 and TRBJ2-7, with TRBD1 matching 7 bases. The CDR3 contains 13 residues. Germline V gives CDR1 LNHDA, CDR2 SQIVND (reference sequence). J lost 7 bases, V lost 6 bases, and 9 bases had no gene match. CDR3 nucleotide sequence: TGTGCCAGTAGGATACGGGCAGGGGGAGAGCAGTACTTC. This sequence encodes CASRIRAGGEQYF.

The chain links TRBV25-1 to TRBJ1-4; TRBD1 agrees at 8 bases. The CDR3 has 15 amino acids. CDR1 and CDR2 from the germline V gene are MGHDK and SYGVNS. With 2 bases clipped from V and 8 bases from J, the junction kept 7 bases outside the gene matches. The CDR3 spells CASSEPATGVEKLFF. The CDR3 region has the DNA TGTGCCAGCAGTGAACCTGCGACAGGGGTGGAAAAACTGTTTTTT.

The V gene is TRBV11-2, the J gene TRBJ2-7, with a weak D call TRBD2 (5 bases). V was cut by 3 bases and J by 1 base, with 10 bases left in between. From germline, CDR1 is SGHAT and CDR2 FQNNGV. The CDR3 sequence is 14 residues long. The CDR3 DNA reads TGTGCCAGCAGCTTGGCCGGGATTTCCTACGAGCAGTACTTC. It encodes CASSLAGISYEQYF.

This clone was found once. The J gene is TRBJ2-3, the V gene TRBV9; a possible D gene is TRBD1 (8 bases). This CDR3 has 14 amino acids. Germline lookup yields CDR1 SGDLS and CDR2 YYNGEE. With 3 bases removed from V and 4 bases from J, the gap between germline ends came to 12 bases. CDR3 sequence: CASSGTGRADTQYF. CDR3 nucleotides: TGTGCCAGCAGCGGGACAGGGAGGGCAGATACGCAGTATTTT.

This sequence joins TRBV6-5 and TRBJ2-7, with D tentatively TRBD2 (6 bases). The CDR3 has 15 amino acids. Germline CDR1 reads MNHEY; CDR2 reads SVGAGI. Trimming took off 6 bases at V and 2 bases at J, with 17 bases between the two ends. As DNA, the CDR3 is TGTGCCAGCAGCAAACCAGGGACTGTCCCCTACGAGCAGTACTTC. Translated, it gives CASSKPGTVPYEQYF.

As concerns this clone: At one end, the junction sequence differs from germline, possibly due to a read error. The chain uses TRBV7-7 and TRBJ2-2; D is possibly TRBD1 (6 bases). Germline loops: CDR1 SSHAT, CDR2 FNYEAQ (reference sequence). The CDR3 has 13 amino acids. CDR3 DNA sequence: TGTGCTAGCAGCCCTCAGGGGACCGGGGAGCTGTTTTTT. This encodes CASSPQGTGELFF.

About this clone itself: A read error is possible here, since a much larger clone lies one base away. The V and J genes are TRBV6-6 and TRBJ2-3; D gene unclear. CDR1 and CDR2 (germline): MNHNY, SVGAGI (reference sequence). The CDR3 has 16 residues. V was pared by 0 bases and J by 3 bases, with 13 bases between. CDR3 sequence: CASSYSEQSTTDTQYF. As DNA, the CDR3 is TGTGCCAGCAGTTACTCGGAACAGAGCACGACAGATACGCAGTATTTT.

The chain uses TRBV10-3 and TRBJ1-3, with D perhaps TRBD1 (6 bases). Germline assignment: CDR1 ENHRY and CDR2 SYGVKD. This CDR3 region has 16 residues. Trimming took off 6 bases at V and 0 bases at J, with 15 bases between the two ends. In DNA form, the CDR3 reads TGTGCCATCAGGAGTTTCACAGGGAGCTCTGGAAACACCATATATTTT. This gives the protein CAIRSFTGSSGNTIYF.

V gene TRBV6-5 combines with J gene TRBJ2-7; D remains unclear. In germline, CDR1 is MNHEY, CDR2 SVGAGI. The V end lost 5 bases, the J end lost 4 bases, and 9 bases lay between the germline ends. The CDR3 runs to 12 residues. CDR3 sequence (DNA): TGTGCCAGCAGTCCTACCGTTTACGAGCAGTACTTC. Amino acids: CASSPTVYEQYF.

This chain uses TRBV12-5 with TRBJ2-3; D gene ambiguous. This CDR3 contains 12 residues. The germline V and J ends were trimmed by 3 bases and 8 bases, with 9 bases remaining between them. Germline lookup yields CDR1 LGHNT and CDR2 FRNRAP. CDR3 in amino acids: CASGLAPSTQYF. For the CDR3, the DNA is TGTGCTAGTGGTTTAGCCCCATCTACGCAGTATTTT.

The chain recombines TRBV7-3 with TRBJ2-1; 11 bases are shared with TRBD2. Germline-derived CDR1 and CDR2 are SGHTA and FQGTGA. The CDR3 is made up of 15 amino acids. With V trimmed by 2 bases and J by 7 bases, 4 bases remained unmatched. CDR3 DNA sequence: TGTGCCAGCAGCTTATTAGCGGGGGGGCTAAATGAGCAGTTCTTC. Its protein product is CASSLLAGGLNEQFF.

This clone was seen just once. The chain has TRBV7-6 and TRBJ2-3, with D possibly being TRBD1 (6 bases). This CDR3 has 15 amino acids. Germline CDR1 and CDR2: SGHVS and FNYEAQ. Trimming stripped 5 bases from V and 2 bases from J, with 14 bases between. The CDR3 sequence is CASSPAGVLTDTQYF. DNA for the CDR3: TGTGCCAGCAGCCCCGCAGGGGTGCTCACAGATACGCAGTATTTT.